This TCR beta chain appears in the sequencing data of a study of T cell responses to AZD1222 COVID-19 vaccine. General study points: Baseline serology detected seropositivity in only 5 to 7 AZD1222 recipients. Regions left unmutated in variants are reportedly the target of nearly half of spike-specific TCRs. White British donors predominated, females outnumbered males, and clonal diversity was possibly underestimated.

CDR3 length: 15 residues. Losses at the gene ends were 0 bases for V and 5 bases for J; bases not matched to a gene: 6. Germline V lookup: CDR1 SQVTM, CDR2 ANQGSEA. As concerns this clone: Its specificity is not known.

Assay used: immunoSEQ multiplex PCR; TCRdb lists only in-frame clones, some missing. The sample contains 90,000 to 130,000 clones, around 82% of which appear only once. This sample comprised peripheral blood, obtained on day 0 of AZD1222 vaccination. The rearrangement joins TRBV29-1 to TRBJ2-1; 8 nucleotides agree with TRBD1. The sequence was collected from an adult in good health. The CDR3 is CSVEDRQGANNEQFF. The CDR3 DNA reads TGCAGCGTTGAAGATCGGCAGGGGGCAAACAATGAGCAGTTCTTC.